A single sample is the source of the 27 T cell receptor beta chains below, sequenced in a study of radiation and T cells in renal cell carcinoma. This sample's time point: blood 4 weeks post-SBRT, at nephrectomy. Treatment denoted: 15 Gy SBRT to primary tumor, nephrectomy 4 weeks later. Measured with immunoSEQ multiplex PCR; TCRdb has only the in-frame clones, and not every one. The sample holds around 100,000 clones; 84% are singletons and the top ten take more than 7%. Sample: blood, taken from a patient whose treatment included radiotherapy and nephrectomy. These receptors were taken from a man aged 55 to 70 with renal cell carcinoma.

The rearrangement uses TRBV7-9 and TRBJ2-7; 11 nucleotides align to TRBD1. Germline lookup yields CDR1 SEHNR and CDR2 FQNEAQ (reference sequence). Unmatched junction bases numbered 4, after V lost 1 base and J lost 5 bases. This CDR3 contains 15 residues. Written as DNA, the CDR3 is TGTGCCAGCAGCTTAGGGACAGGGGGCACAGACGAGCAGTACTTC. Translating it yields CASSLGTGGTDEQYF.

The rearrangement joins TRBV7-9 to TRBJ2-5; 9 bases agree with TRBD1. The CDR3 sequence is 14 residues long. In germline, CDR1 is SEHNR, CDR2 FQNEAQ (reference sequence). V was clipped by 2 bases and J by 4 bases; unmatched bases: 2. The CDR3 DNA reads TGTGCCAGCAGCTTAATGGGACAGGGAGAGACCCAGTACTTC. Protein sequence: CASSLMGQGETQYF.

V gene TRBV5-1 combines with J gene TRBJ1-1, with 8 bases matching TRBD1. Germline CDR1 and CDR2: SGHRS and YFSETQ. The trim removed 3 bases at V and 3 bases at J, leaving 4 bases unmatched. The CDR3 sequence is 14 residues long. The CDR3: CASSSTGGHTEAFF. In nucleotides, the CDR3 is TGCGCCAGCAGCTCAACAGGGGGGCACACTGAAGCTTTCTTT.

The V call is TRBV21-1, the J call TRBJ2-2; TRBD2, the D gene given by the table, was not confirmed from the DNA. TRBV21-1 is described as a pseudogene. This CDR3 has 18 amino acids. The CDR3 is CASSREGTSGTNTGELFF. CDR3 DNA: TGTGCCAGCAGCCGCGAAGGGACTAGCGGCACGAACACCGGGGAGCTGTTTTTT.

This chain connects TRBV30 to TRBJ2-3, with D possibly being TRBD2 (7 bases). CDR3 length equals 16 residues. Trimming took off 1 base at V and 4 bases at J, with 18 bases between the two ends. In germline, CDR1 is GTSNPN, CDR2 SVGIG (reference sequence). The CDR3 nucleotides read TGTGCCTGGAGTGGGGAGGGACCTGGGGGCGCAGATACGCAGTATTTT. The encoded protein is CAWSGEGPGGADTQYF.

CDR3 DNA sequence: TGTGCCAGCAGCTTAGGAGGGGCGGGAGGGTTGAACACTGAAGCTTTCTTT. Residues: CASSLGGAGGLNTEAFF. The chain recombines TRBV7-9 with TRBJ1-1; D is possibly TRBD1 (5 bases). Germline V gives CDR1 SEHNR, CDR2 FQNEAQ (reference sequence). V lost 1 base, J lost 0 bases, and 15 bases lay in between. This CDR3 contains 17 residues.

The V and J genes are TRBV6-5 and TRBJ1-1, with D unclear. The V gene lost 5 bases and the J gene lost 8 bases, with 9 bases spanning the gap. Germline values: CDR1 MNHEY, CDR2 SVGAGI. The CDR3 extends over 11 amino acids. The CDR3 DNA sequence: TGTGCCAGCAGTCAAAGTCCCGAAGCTTTCTTT. Amino acids: CASSQSPEAFF.

This clone showed up just a few times. V gene TRBV23-1 combines with J gene TRBJ2-2, with D tentatively TRBD1 (6 bases). TRBV23-1 is an open reading frame, and its role is uncertain. V lost 0 bases to trimming and J lost 7 bases, with 27 bases between them. The CDR3 sequence is 20 residues long. The CDR3, as DNA: TGCGCCAGCAGTCAATCGAATCGTAGCTTTGTGGGGGCGTTTAGCGGGGAGCTGTTTTTT. Amino acid sequence: CASSQSNRSFVGAFSGELFF.

This chain links TRBV9 with TRBJ2-7, with TRBD2 matching 7 bases. Germline lookup yields CDR1 SGDLS and CDR2 YYNGEE. With 4 bases clipped from V and 7 bases from J, the junction kept 5 bases outside the gene matches. The CDR3 consists of 12 residues. CDR3 residues: CASSQLGGEQYF. In nucleotides, the CDR3 is TGTGCCAGCAGCCAACTGGGAGGGGAGCAGTACTTC.

The genes are TRBV7-9 and TRBJ1-6, with D hard to call. The CDR3 extends over 12 amino acids. Per the germline V gene, CDR1 is SEHNR and CDR2 is FQNEAQ (reference sequence). V was clipped by 4 bases and J by 10 bases, with 8 bases between them. The CDR3 loop reads CASSSLRSPLHF. The CDR3 DNA follows: TGTGCCAGCAGCTCCCTGCGCTCACCCCTCCACTTT.

The chain has TRBV7-2 and TRBJ1-1; the D gene is possibly TRBD1 (5 bases). V lost 2 bases, J lost 6 bases, and 13 bases lay in between. The germline gives CDR1 SGHTA, CDR2 FQGNSA. The CDR3 is made up of 14 amino acids. CDR3 bases: TGTGCCAGCAGCTTATCCCTGGGGGGGGCTGAAGCTTTCTTT. Amino acids: CASSLSLGGAEAFF.

This clone was observed a single time. The chain joins TRBV5-1 to TRBJ2-7, with 9 nucleotides matching TRBD1. Germline CDR1 reads SGHRS; CDR2 reads YFSETQ. V shed 2 bases, J shed 3 bases, and the junction held 9 bases outside the gene matches. This CDR3 is built from 16 residues. Here the CDR3 reads CASSFSGTGFSYEQYF. CDR3 DNA sequence: TGCGCCAGCAGCTTCTCCGGGACAGGGTTTAGCTACGAGCAGTACTTC.

This chain links TRBV5-1 with TRBJ1-1; D might be TRBD1 (5 bases). CDR1 SGHRS and CDR2 YFSETQ come from the germline V gene. The CDR3 has 15 amino acids. V was pared by 7 bases and J by 0 bases, with 16 bases between. The CDR3 sequence: CASGREEGMNTEAFF. In DNA, the CDR3 is TGCGCCAGCGGCAGGGAGGAGGGTATGAACACTGAAGCTTTCTTT. Drawing the rest from reference TRBV5-1 and TRBJ1-1, the complete variable domain is KAGVTQTPRYLIKTRGQQVTLSCSPISGHRSVSWYQQTPGQGLQFLFEYFSETQRNKGNFPGRFSGRQFSNSRSEMNVSTLELGDSALYLCASGREEGMNTEAFFGQGTRLTVV.

The chain has TRBV7-2 and TRBJ2-7, with 9 bases matching TRBD2. The CDR3 is made up of 14 amino acids. The germline gives CDR1 SGHTA, CDR2 FQGNSA. Unmatched junction bases numbered 0, after V lost 1 base and J lost 2 bases. Here the CDR3 reads CASSLGTSAYEQYF. CDR3 coding DNA: TGTGCCAGCAGCTTAGGGACTAGCGCCTACGAGCAGTACTTC.

The rearrangement uses TRBV28 and TRBJ2-5; D remains ambiguous. Germline CDR1 MDHEN, CDR2 SYDVKM. The V end lost 1 base, the J end lost 1 base, and 7 bases lay between the germline ends. The CDR3 extends over 14 amino acids. CDR3 loop: CASSLLAGQETQYF. The CDR3, as DNA: TGTGCCAGCAGTTTATTGGCAGGCCAAGAGACCCAGTACTTC.

The rearrangement joins TRBV11-3 to TRBJ2-1; TRBD2 matches 8 bases. J was trimmed by 6 bases and V by 4 bases; bases with no gene match: 17. Germline-derived CDR1 and CDR2 are SGHNT and YENEEA. The CDR3 has 18 amino acids. The CDR3 sequence is CASSSHKRESLNINEQFF. DNA of the CDR3: TGTGCCAGCAGCTCCCATAAGCGGGAGTCGCTTAACATCAATGAGCAGTTCTTC.

The chain has TRBV5-4 and TRBJ2-5; tentatively, D is TRBD1 or TRBD2 (5 bases each). Trimming left V 3 bases short and J 3 bases short, with 15 bases between. The CDR3 runs 15 residues. CDR1 SGHNT and CDR2 YYREEE come from the germline V gene (reference sequence). DNA of the CDR3: TGTGCCAGCAGCTGGTGGGGACGCGCAAAAGAGACCCAGTACTTC. This translates into CASSWWGRAKETQYF.

The chain joins TRBV2 to TRBJ2-7, with a tentative D call TRBD2 (6 bases). Germline values: CDR1 SNHLY, CDR2 FYNNEI. The V gene lost 4 bases and the J gene lost 0 bases, with 19 bases spanning the gap. This CDR3 has 17 amino acids. In DNA form, the CDR3 reads TGTGCCAGCAGTGGACTAACCCGGCGGGACCCCTCCTACGAGCAGTACTTC. This translates into CASSGLTRRDPSYEQYF.

By share, this clone counts as medium-sized. This rearrangement joins TRBV5-1 to TRBJ2-2, with D hard to call. Trimming cost V 2 bases and J 4 bases, with 15 bases left between them. This CDR3 contains 16 residues. The germline V gene encodes CDR1 SGHRS and CDR2 YFSETQ. The DNA for the CDR3 is TGCGCCAGCAGCTTTTCCACCTTGAGTGTCACCGGGGAGCTGTTTTTT. This encodes CASSFSTLSVTGELFF.

A single count supports this clone. This chain links TRBV28 with TRBJ2-7; the D is unclear. V was shortened by 4 bases and J by 2 bases, with 9 bases between the two germline ends. This CDR3 is built from 13 residues. Looked up from germline, CDR1 is MDHEN and CDR2 is SYDVKM. The CDR3 DNA sequence: TGTGCCAGCAGTTCAAGATTGCCCTACGAGCAGTACTTC. Amino acid sequence: CASSSRLPYEQYF.

The J gene is TRBJ1-2, the V gene TRBV28; D is possibly TRBD1 (6 bases). CDR3 length: 16 amino acids. CDR1 and CDR2 from the germline V gene are MDHEN and SYDVKM. V shed 3 bases and J shed 6 bases, with 20 bases lying between them. The CDR3 DNA sequence: TGTGCCAGCAGTTTTCGAGACCAGGGGCGGAGGAATGGCTACACCTTC. It encodes CASSFRDQGRRNGYTF.

The genes are TRBV19 and TRBJ2-1; no reliable D call. Trimming cost V 3 bases and J 0 bases, with 12 bases left between them. This CDR3 is built from 16 residues. Germline CDR1 and CDR2: LNHDA and SQIVND (reference sequence). CDR3 loop: CASSIPAESSYNEQFF. DNA of the CDR3: TGTGCCAGTAGTATCCCTGCCGAGAGCTCCTACAATGAGCAGTTCTTC.

The rearrangement links TRBV28 to TRBJ1-4; 7 bases map to TRBD1. Germline assignment: CDR1 MDHEN and CDR2 SYDVKM. This CDR3 contains 16 residues. V shed 5 bases, J shed 11 bases, and the junction held 17 bases outside the gene matches. DNA of the CDR3: TGTGCCAGCAGTCCCTCCCCAACAGGGGTGGTGTCTAAACTGTTTTTT. Amino acid sequence: CASSPSPTGVVSKLFF.

The V and J genes are TRBV4-2 and TRBJ2-7, with TRBD1 identical over 8 bases. This CDR3 is 16 amino acids long. Germline CDR1 is LGHNA and CDR2 is YNFKEQ. The junction had 8 bases not matched to a gene; V was cut back by 3 bases and J by 1 base. CDR3 sequence: CASSQENRGSSYEQYF. CDR3 sequence (DNA): TGTGCCAGCAGCCAGGAGAACAGGGGGAGTTCCTACGAGCAGTACTTC.

The sample holds one count of this clone. The genes are TRBV7-8 and TRBJ2-1; D tentatively fits TRBD1 or TRBD2 (5 bases each). Germline V CDR1 and CDR2: SGHVS, FQNEAQ. This CDR3 contains 12 residues. Trimming pared 5 bases from V and 5 bases from J, leaving 7 bases between. The CDR3 reads CASSRGHNEQFF. CDR3 DNA: TGTGCCAGCAGCCGGGGACACAATGAGCAGTTCTTC. The full variable domain, in which reference TRBV7-8 and TRBJ2-1 provide the parts outside the CDR3, is GAGVSQSPRYKVAKRGQDVALRCDPISGHVSLFWYQQALGQGPEFLTYFQNEAQLDKSGLPSDRFFAERPEGSVSTLKIQRTQQEDSAVYLCASSRGHNEQFFGPGTRLTVL.

In DNA, the CDR3 is TGTGCCAGCTTCTCACCGGGACAGGGTATGGGCCGGCAGTACTTC. Its translation: CASFSPGQGMGRQYF. The chain couples TRBV6-6 to TRBJ2-7, with 9 bases lining up with TRBD1. From germline, CDR1 is MNHNY and CDR2 SVGAGI (reference sequence). J gave up 9 bases and V 8 bases, and 17 bases lay outside the gene matches. The CDR3 is 15 amino acids.

The gene calls are TRBV5-1 and TRBJ1-2; D may be TRBD1 (5 bases). Germline loops: CDR1 SGHRS, CDR2 YFSETQ. The CDR3 consists of 15 residues. V lost 7 bases to trimming and J lost 6 bases, with 22 bases between them. The CDR3 region has the DNA TGCGCCAGCTGGGGCCGGAGGGGCTCCGCTAATGGCTACACCTTC. Protein sequence: CASWGRRGSANGYTF.